The 9 T cell receptor beta chains listed next were all sequenced from one sample in a study of T cell changes during pregnancy in multiple sclerosis. Sequenced by immunoSEQ multiplex PCR; TCRdb stores in-frame clones only, minus some. The table includes 80,000 to 100,000 clones, around 91% detected once. The starting material was peripheral blood, obtained after pregnancy. The receptors stem from a female donor in good health, enrolled as a control in a pregnancy study.

The chain recombines TRBV5-1 with TRBJ1-1, with TRBD1 as a possible D gene (5 bases). This CDR3 contains 14 residues. The V gene's germline CDR1 is SGHRS and CDR2 YFSETQ. V was shortened by 7 bases and J by 1 base, with 14 bases between the two germline ends. The DNA for the CDR3 is TGCGCCAGCGAACCTGGGAGGGGGAACACTGAAGCTTTCTTT. It specifies CASEPGRGNTEAFF.

This rearrangement joins TRBV13 to TRBJ1-1; D possibly corresponds to TRBD1 (5 bases). The CDR3 is made up of 15 amino acids. The V and J ends lost 2 bases and 1 base respectively, with 11 bases between them. Germline V gene lookup returns CDR1 PRHDT and CDR2 FYEKMQ (reference sequence). CDR3 loop: CASSLQGKRNTEAFF. The CDR3 nucleotides are TGTGCCAGCAGCTTACAGGGAAAGCGGAACACTGAAGCTTTCTTT.

The chain links TRBV4-1 to TRBJ1-1, with 8 bases identical to TRBD1. After removal of 7 bases from V and 4 bases from J, the junction contained 11 bases not matched to a gene. Germline loops: CDR1 MGHRA, CDR2 YSYEKL. The CDR3 covers 15 residues. The CDR3 sequence: CASKAGTGRITEAFF. The CDR3 bases are TGCGCCAGCAAGGCCGGGACAGGACGGATCACTGAAGCTTTCTTT.

The chain has TRBV7-3 and TRBJ2-2; 9 positions agree with TRBD2. V lost 5 bases to trimming and J lost 4 bases; unmatched junction nucleotides: 8. The CDR3 is made up of 16 amino acids. Germline V gene sequence: CDR1 SGHTA, CDR2 FQGTGA. The CDR3 nucleotides are TGTGCCAGCAGCCGTTCCGATAGCGGGGGCACCGGGGAGCTGTTTTTT. It codes for CASSRSDSGGTGELFF.

The V gene is TRBV11-2, the J gene TRBJ2-2; D may be TRBD1 (6 bases). The CDR3 extends over 16 amino acids. The V and J ends lost 1 base and 1 base respectively, with 10 bases between them. In germline, CDR1 is SGHAT, CDR2 FQNNGV. The CDR3 DNA sequence: TGTGCCAGCAGCTTAGGGGACACCTTGAACACCGGGGAGCTGTTTTTT. Translation gives CASSLGDTLNTGELFF.

V is TRBV7-3 and J is TRBJ2-3; 7 bases are shared with TRBD1. Trimming took 4 bases from V and 2 from J; bases not matched to a gene: 6. This CDR3 has 15 residues. CDR1 is SGHTA and CDR2 is FQGTGA in the germline V gene. The CDR3 nucleotides read TGTGCCAGCAGCTGGACCGGGACAGACACAGATACGCAGTATTTT. Amino acids: CASSWTGTDTDTQYF.

This clone was seen only once. The chain couples TRBV7-2 to TRBJ2-2; 11 positions match TRBD2. The ends lost 4 bases at V and 4 bases at J; junction bases unmatched: 8. This CDR3 is 17 amino acids long. Germline V gives CDR1 SGHTA, CDR2 FQGNSA. The CDR3 coding sequence is TGTGCCAGCAGCTCGAGACTAGCGGGGCTGGGCACCGGGGAGCTGTTTTTT. Its protein product is CASSSRLAGLGTGELFF.

This chain connects TRBV18 to TRBJ2-1; no clear D. Germline V gene sequence: CDR1 KGHSH, CDR2 LQKENI. Trimming removed 5 bases from V and 8 bases from J, with 10 bases in between. The CDR3 is made up of 12 amino acids. The CDR3: CASSGGSDEQFF. The CDR3 DNA sequence: TGTGCCAGCTCAGGTGGCAGCGATGAGCAGTTCTTC.

The chain links TRBV7-2 to TRBJ1-1; TRBD1 might be the D (6 bases). Per germline, CDR1 SGHTA and CDR2 FQGNSA. The CDR3 extends over 15 amino acids. V gave up 5 bases and J gave up 0 bases, with 13 bases separating them. The DNA for the CDR3 is TGTGCCAGCAGCCGCAACAGGGCTTTGAACACTGAAGCTTTCTTT. Protein product: CASSRNRALNTEAFF.